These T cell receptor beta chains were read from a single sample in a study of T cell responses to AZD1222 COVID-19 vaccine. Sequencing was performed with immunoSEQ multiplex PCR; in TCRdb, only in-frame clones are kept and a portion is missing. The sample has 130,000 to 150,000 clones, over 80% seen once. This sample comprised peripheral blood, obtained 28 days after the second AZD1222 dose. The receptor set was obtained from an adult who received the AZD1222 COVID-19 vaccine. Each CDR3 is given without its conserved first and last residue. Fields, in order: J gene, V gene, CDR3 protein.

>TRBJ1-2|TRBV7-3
ASSLTREANYGYT
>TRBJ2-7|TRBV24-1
ATSETAEGYEQY
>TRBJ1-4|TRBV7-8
ASSPMEGHLSGLF
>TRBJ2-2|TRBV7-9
ASSFRGFTGELF
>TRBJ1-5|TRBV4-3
ASSQDSARDQPQH
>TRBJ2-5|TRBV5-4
ASSSGTEETQY
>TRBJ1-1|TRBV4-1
ASSLVGTEAF
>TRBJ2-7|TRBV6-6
ASTPGGGTYEQY
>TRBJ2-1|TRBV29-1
SVEFFNEQF
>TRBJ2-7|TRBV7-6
ASSRTGTDSYEQY
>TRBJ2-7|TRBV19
ASSKPGQGVYEQY
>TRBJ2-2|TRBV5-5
AYNRGGPSNTGELF
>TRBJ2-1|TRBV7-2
ASSLTAARVI
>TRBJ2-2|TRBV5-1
ASSFTAGNTGELF
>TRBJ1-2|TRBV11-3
ASSHCRDATWCYGYT
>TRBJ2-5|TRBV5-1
ASSLVPAETQY
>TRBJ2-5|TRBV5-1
ASSLVPTAVQETQY
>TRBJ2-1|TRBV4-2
ASSQVRGPSNEQF
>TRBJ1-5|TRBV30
AWSARRDQPQH
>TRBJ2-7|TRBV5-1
ASSLGTSGKSYEQY
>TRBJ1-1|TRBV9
ASSVEDNREAF
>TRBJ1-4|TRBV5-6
ASSLALGQGEKLF
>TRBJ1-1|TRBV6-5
ASAGNLNTEAF
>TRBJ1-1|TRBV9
ASSVEETSVAF
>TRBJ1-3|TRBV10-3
AIRGDSSGRSIY